Each of the 25 T cell receptor beta chains below was sequenced from the same sample in a study of T cell responses to AZD1222 COVID-19 vaccine. Clones were sequenced by immunoSEQ multiplex PCR, and TCRdb holds only the in-frame ones, with some missing. The table lists 46,000 or so clones, 90% of them singletons. Sequenced here: peripheral blood, sampled 28 days after the second AZD1222 dose. Receptor source: an adult who received the AZD1222 COVID-19 vaccine.

The CDR3: CAWGQGAPQETQYF. CDR3 nucleotides: TGTGCCTGGGGACAGGGCGCGCCCCAAGAGACCCAGTACTTC. The chain has TRBV30 and TRBJ2-5; 8 bases agree with TRBD1. This CDR3 comprises 14 residues. Germline V CDR1 and CDR2: GTSNPN, SVGIG (reference sequence). The trim removed 5 bases at V and 1 base at J, leaving 6 bases unmatched.

V and J are TRBV3-1 (or the pseudogene TRBV3-2) and TRBJ1-6; possibly TRBD1 for D (6 bases). Germline CDR1 and CDR2: LGHDT and YNNKEL (reference sequence). Between the trimmed V and J ends, which lost 5 bases and 10 bases, there was a span of 15 bases. This CDR3 is built from 14 residues. CDR3 sequence (DNA): TGTGCCAGCAGCGCCCTGGCAGGGGAGTCACCCCTCCACTTT. It yields the protein CASSALAGESPLHF.

The genes are TRBV7-9 and TRBJ1-2, with no clear D. This CDR3 is built from 13 residues. V lost 4 bases and J lost 3, with 9 bases in between. Germline V gene data show CDR1 as SEHNR and CDR2 as FQNEAQ (reference sequence). CDR3 in amino acids: CASSSPKDYGYTF. The CDR3 DNA sequence: TGTGCCAGCAGCTCCCCAAAGGACTATGGCTACACCTTC.

V is TRBV4-1 and J is TRBJ1-4; TRBD1 is a possible D gene (5 bases). CDR3 length: 17 residues. V gave up 2 bases and J gave up 4 bases, with 17 bases separating them. Germline V gene data show CDR1 as MGHRA and CDR2 as YSYEKL. The CDR3 loop reads CASSQSRSGGDNEKLFF. The CDR3 nucleotides are TGCGCCAGCAGCCAAAGTAGGTCGGGGGGGGATAATGAAAAACTGTTTTTT.

The V gene is TRBV10-2, the J gene TRBJ2-7, with D perhaps TRBD2 (5 bases). CDR1 is WSHSY and CDR2 is SAAADI in the germline V gene. V was trimmed by 3 bases and J by 5 bases, leaving 20 bases between them. The CDR3 extends over 16 amino acids. The chain's CDR3 is CASSDLLGGERNEQYF. The DNA for the CDR3 is TGCGCCAGCAGTGACCTACTAGGAGGTGAGAGGAACGAGCAGTACTTC.

This chain joins TRBV11-2 and TRBJ1-4, with D tentatively TRBD1 (5 bases). The V gene lost 1 base and the J gene lost 4 bases, with 10 bases spanning the gap. This CDR3 has 15 residues. The germline V gene has CDR1 SGHAT and CDR2 FQNNGV. The CDR3 nucleotides are TGTGCCAGCAGCTTAGGGGACCGGGATAATGAAAAACTGTTTTTT. This gives the protein CASSLGDRDNEKLFF.

The gene calls are TRBV7-2 and TRBJ1-4, with D unclear. The germline V gene has CDR1 SGHTA and CDR2 FQGNSA. Trimming stripped 2 bases from V and 8 bases from J, with 15 bases between. The CDR3 runs 15 residues. In DNA form, the CDR3 reads TGTGCCAGCAGCTTAAGGTCACGGGGTGAGGAAAAACTGTTTTTT. Encoded protein: CASSLRSRGEEKLFF.

This rearrangement joins TRBV6-6 to TRBJ1-2; unclear D gene. Looked up from germline, CDR1 is MNHNY and CDR2 is SVGAGI (reference sequence). The CDR3 is 13 residues long. V was pared by 6 bases and J by 8 bases, with 16 bases between. The CDR3 loop is CASSLLSDGGYTF. DNA of the CDR3: TGTGCCAGCAGCCTCCTCTCCGACGGAGGCTACACCTTC.

This clone appeared once. This chain connects TRBV6-5 to TRBJ1-2; TRBD1 agrees at 10 bases. V lost 5 bases to trimming and J lost 5 bases; unmatched junction nucleotides: 8. In germline, CDR1 is MNHEY, CDR2 SVGAGI. This CDR3 is 15 amino acids long. The CDR3 loop is CASSTRTGGWYGYTF. The CDR3 nucleotides read TGTGCCAGCAGTACACGGACAGGGGGTTGGTATGGCTACACCTTC.

The J gene is TRBJ2-7, the V gene TRBV2; D is possibly TRBD1 (6 bases). V lost 4 bases, J lost 5 bases, and 15 bases lay in between. The germline CDR1 and CDR2 sequences are SNHLY and FYNNEI. The CDR3 covers 14 residues. CDR3 residues: CASSGLQGWDEQYF. The CDR3, as DNA: TGTGCCAGCAGTGGACTACAGGGATGGGACGAGCAGTACTTC. Looking up the rest from reference TRBV2 and TRBJ2-7 gives the full variable domain: EPEVTQTPSHQVTQMGQEVILRCVPISNHLYFYWYRQILGQKVEFLVSFYNNEISEKSEIFDDQFSVERPDGSNFTLKIRSTKLEDSAMYFCASSGLQGWDEQYFGPGTRLTVT.

The chain uses TRBV27 and TRBJ2-1; D might be TRBD2 (5 bases). Germline CDR1 MNHEY, CDR2 SMNVEV (reference sequence). V was trimmed by 7 bases and J by 5 bases, leaving 9 bases between them. The CDR3 extends over 12 amino acids. This chain's CDR3 is CASKERDNEQFF. DNA of the CDR3: TGTGCCAGCAAAGAGAGGGACAATGAGCAGTTCTTC.

The chain is built from TRBV4-3 and TRBJ1-2, with 7 bases that match TRBD1. CDR3 length: 15 residues. V dropped 0 bases and J dropped 5; count of bases not matched to a gene: 6. Looked up from germline, CDR1 is LGHNA and CDR2 is YSLEER. CDR3 nucleotide sequence: TGCGCCAGCAGCCAAGATATATCACAGGGGTATGGCTACACCTTC. Residues: CASSQDISQGYGYTF.

CDR3 coding DNA: TGCGCCAGCAGCCAAGTTGGGGGGGAAAAACTGTTTTTT. Translation gives CASSQVGGEKLFF. This chain links TRBV4-3 with TRBJ1-4, with a weak D call TRBD1 (5 bases). CDR3 size: 13 residues. Germline lookup yields CDR1 LGHNA and CDR2 YSLEER. V was clipped by 1 base and J by 8 bases, with 8 bases between them.

The chain's CDR3 is CASSFLLAGGHEQFF. The CDR3 DNA sequence: TGTGCCAGCAGCTTCCTACTAGCGGGGGGCCATGAGCAGTTCTTC. The chain couples TRBV5-8 to TRBJ2-1; 12 positions match TRBD2. Trimming at V came to 2 bases and at J to 8 bases, leaving 5 bases not matched to a gene. The length of the CDR3 is 15 residues. Germline assignment: CDR1 SGHTS and CDR2 YDEGEE.

The V and J genes are TRBV7-2 and TRBJ1-1, with TRBD1 as a possible D gene (5 bases). CDR1 and CDR2 (germline): SGHTA, FQGNSA. Trimming took 1 base from V and 2 from J, leaving 11 bases between them. The CDR3 sequence is 15 residues long. The CDR3 loop is CASSLVPGTNTEAFF. For the CDR3, the DNA is TGTGCCAGCAGCTTAGTCCCAGGGACCAACACTGAAGCTTTCTTT.

This chain joins TRBV7-9 and TRBJ1-6; 8 bases are shared with TRBD1. The CDR3 runs 13 residues. CDR1 is SEHNR, CDR2 FQNEAQ, per germline (reference sequence). The V gene end was trimmed by 7 bases and the J gene end by 7 bases; junction bases not matched to a gene: 3. As DNA, the CDR3 is TGTGCCAGCATCGGACAGGGAAATTCACCCCTCCACTTT. Translating gives CASIGQGNSPLHF.

This clone was detected only once. V and J are TRBV5-8 and TRBJ2-1, with 11 bases matching TRBD1. The CDR3 contains 14 residues. Per the germline V gene, CDR1 is SGHTS and CDR2 is YDEGEE. V shed 6 bases and J 9 bases; nucleotides not matched to a gene: 8. The DNA for the CDR3 is TGTGCCAGCACCCGGACAGGGGGCCGGTTTGAGCAGTTCTTC. It codes for CASTRTGGRFEQFF.

The chain couples TRBV9 to TRBJ2-7, with a weak D call TRBD1 (5 bases). V dropped 4 bases and J dropped 2 bases, with 13 bases sitting between them. CDR1 SGDLS and CDR2 YYNGEE come from the germline V gene. The CDR3 extends over 14 amino acids. The CDR3 is CASSPRTLPYEQYF. The CDR3 DNA reads as TGTGCCAGCAGCCCACGGACACTTCCCTACGAGCAGTACTTC.

J is TRBJ2-2 and V is TRBV5-4; D is perhaps TRBD1 (6 bases). V lost 3 bases, J lost 4 bases, and 16 bases lay in between. The CDR3 covers 16 residues. The germline V gene has CDR1 SGHNT and CDR2 YYREEE (reference sequence). As DNA, the CDR3 is TGTGCCAGCAGCTCCAGGACAGCCTCATTCACCGGGGAGCTGTTTTTT. It specifies CASSSRTASFTGELFF.

This clone was counted a single time. The V and J genes are TRBV2 and TRBJ2-6; maybe TRBD1 (6 bases). In germline, CDR1 is SNHLY, CDR2 FYNNEI. V was clipped by 5 bases and J by 0 bases, with 17 bases between them. The CDR3 totals 18 residues. The CDR3 region is CASSSSGHVTSGANVLTF. Written as DNA, the CDR3 is TGTGCCAGCAGTTCCTCGGGACATGTGACCTCTGGGGCCAACGTCCTGACTTTC.

The V call is TRBV6-5, the J call TRBJ1-2, with 7 bases identical to TRBD1. In germline, CDR1 is MNHEY, CDR2 SVGAGI. The CDR3 has 13 amino acids. Trimming cost V 6 bases and J 4 bases; bases outside gene matches: 5. CDR3 coding DNA: TGTGCCAGCAGGTCTGGGACAGCCTATGGCTACACCTTC. Translation gives CASRSGTAYGYTF.

CDR3 protein: CASSQSRPCQVSYEQYF. CDR3 sequence (DNA): TGCGCCAGCAGTCAATCGCGGCCCTGCCAGGTCTCCTACGAGCAGTACTTC. The gene calls are TRBV23-1 and TRBJ2-7; no clear D. TRBV23-1 is an ORF; its function is uncertain. Trimming cost V 0 bases and J 0 bases, with 15 bases left between them. The CDR3 contains 17 residues.

J is TRBJ2-3 and V is TRBV10-3, with D hard to call. Trimming cost V 10 bases and J 4 bases, with 21 bases left between them. The V gene's germline CDR1 is ENHRY and CDR2 SYGVKD. This CDR3 is 15 amino acids long. CDR3 loop: CATSRAGKGSDTQYF. The CDR3, as DNA: TGTGCCACCTCACGTGCCGGAAAGGGATCAGATACGCAGTATTTT.

V is TRBV9 and J is TRBJ2-5, with TRBD2 as a possible D gene (7 bases). V was clipped by 0 bases and J by 5 bases, with 23 bases between them. This CDR3 has 18 residues. CDR1 and CDR2 (germline): SGDLS, YYNGEE. The CDR3 here is CASSVAPQGGLGKETQYF. The CDR3 DNA reads as TGTGCCAGCAGCGTAGCGCCACAGGGAGGGTTAGGAAAGGAGACCCAGTACTTC.

This clone has a single count. CDR3: CASSVEQGYGYTF. CDR3 DNA: TGTGCCAGCAGCGTAGAACAGGGTTATGGCTACACCTTC. This rearrangement joins TRBV9 to TRBJ1-2; possibly TRBD1 for D (6 bases). The CDR3 has 13 amino acids. The V gene's germline CDR1 is SGDLS and CDR2 YYNGEE. V lost 0 bases and J lost 5, with 8 bases in between.